These 27 T cell receptor beta chains came from one sample sequenced in a study of shared clonotypes between healthy human individuals. Some clones are missing from TCRdb's copy, which holds only in-frame ones; the method was immunoSEQ multiplex PCR. The sample lists about 2.4 million clones; more than 85% were seen once. Sequenced input: naive CD4+ T cells from PBMCs. Subset: CD45RA+ positively selected. These receptors were taken from a man between 18 and 29 years old in good health. Some clones in this sample may be carry-over from other donors' samples.

This chain links TRBV5-1 with TRBJ1-1, with TRBD1 as a possible D gene (5 bases). This CDR3 has 15 residues. Germline V CDR1 and CDR2: SGHRS, YFSETQ. V lost 4 bases and J 1 base, leaving 14 bases between the germline ends. In DNA form, the CDR3 reads TGCGCCAGCAGCACCAGCCTGGGGGGGAACACTGAAGCTTTCTTT. It is translated as CASSTSLGGNTEAFF.

The J gene is TRBJ2-7, the V gene TRBV6-1; possible D gene TRBD2, 5 bases. The V gene lost 5 bases and the J gene lost 0 bases, with 14 bases spanning the gap. CDR1 is MNHNS and CDR2 is SASEGT in the germline V gene. The CDR3 consists of 15 residues. CDR3 loop: CASSTRTHSSYEQYF. CDR3 sequence (DNA): TGTGCCAGCAGTACCCGGACTCACAGCTCCTACGAGCAGTACTTC.

The chain couples TRBV9 to TRBJ2-3, with D unclear. Trimming took off 0 bases at V and 2 bases at J, with 4 bases between the two ends. The CDR3 is 13 residues long. Germline CDR1 reads SGDLS; CDR2 reads YYNGEE. The CDR3 nucleotides are TGTGCCAGCAGCGTAGTCTTCACAGATACGCAGTATTTT. This encodes CASSVVFTDTQYF.

This clone has just one count. This chain connects TRBV15 to TRBJ2-2; TRBD1 agrees at 7 bases. The CDR3 covers 18 residues. Unmatched junction bases numbered 7, after V lost 0 bases and J lost 0 bases. CDR1 is LNHNV, CDR2 YYDKDF, per germline (reference sequence). The chain's CDR3 is CATSRDSRDSSNTGELFF. In DNA form, the CDR3 reads TGTGCCACCAGCAGAGATTCGAGGGACAGTTCGAACACCGGGGAGCTGTTTTTT. Supplemented by reference TRBV15 and TRBJ2-2, the full variable domain reads DAMVIQNPRYQVTQFGKPVTLSCSQTLNHNVMYWYQQKSSQAPKLLFHYYDKDFNNEADTPDNFQSRRPNTSFCFLDIRSPGLGDTAMYLCATSRDSRDSSNTGELFFGEGSRLTVL.

This rearrangement joins TRBV4-1 to TRBJ1-3; 7 positions agree with TRBD1. The germline gives CDR1 MGHRA, CDR2 YSYEKL. CDR3 length: 18 residues. The junction had 19 bases not matched to a gene; V was cut back by 4 bases and J by 7 bases. The CDR3 reads CASSPDKDRVIFGNTIYF. The CDR3 DNA follows: TGCGCCAGCAGCCCTGATAAAGACAGGGTAATTTTTGGGAACACCATATATTTT.

The rearrangement uses TRBV4-1 and TRBJ2-1, with 8 nucleotides matching TRBD2. J lost 14 bases, V lost 0 bases, and 6 bases had no gene match. Per germline, CDR1 MGHRA and CDR2 YSYEKL. CDR3 length: 13 residues. CDR3: CASSQDESGGEFF. The CDR3 nucleotides read TGCGCCAGCAGCCAAGATGAGAGCGGGGGTGAGTTCTTC.

On this clone itself: The same CDR3 can be traced to other DNA sequences in this sample. J is TRBJ1-1 and V is TRBV7-2; D is undetermined. Trimming took 5 bases from V and 1 from J, leaving 11 bases between them. The CDR3 is 14 residues long. Germline CDR1 and CDR2: SGHTA and FQGNSA. Here the CDR3 reads CASSLAGPNTEAFF. CDR3 bases: TGTGCCAGCAGCCTCGCCGGGCCGAACACTGAAGCTTTCTTT.

The chain employs TRBV6-6 and TRBJ1-4, with unresolved D. V lost 0 bases and J lost 4, with 9 bases in between. The CDR3 consists of 15 residues. Germline assignment: CDR1 MNHNY and CDR2 SVGAGI (reference sequence). The CDR3 loop reads CASSYSMQINEKLFF. CDR3 in DNA: TGTGCCAGCAGTTACTCGATGCAGATTAATGAAAAACTGTTTTTT.

The chain joins TRBV6-6 to TRBJ2-4; no firm D call. Germline V lookup: CDR1 MNHNY, CDR2 SVGAGI (reference sequence). Trimming left V 6 bases short and J 0 bases short, with 6 bases between. The CDR3 is 13 amino acids. CDR3: CASSASAKNIQYF. Here the CDR3 DNA reads TGTGCCAGCAGCGCGTCAGCCAAAAACATTCAGTACTTC.

The rearrangement links TRBV2 to TRBJ1-4; D is unclear. The CDR3 consists of 15 residues. The germline CDR1 and CDR2 sequences are SNHLY and FYNNEI. V shed 5 bases and J shed 0 bases, with 10 bases lying between them. Here the CDR3 DNA reads TGTGCCAGCAGTTTTGGTTACTCAACTAATGAAAAACTGTTTTTT. Residues: CASSFGYSTNEKLFF.

The chain links TRBV4-1 to TRBJ2-3; 13 bases fit TRBD2. The CDR3 loop spans 16 amino acids. With V trimmed by 7 bases and J by 4 bases, 8 bases remained unmatched. Germline V gives CDR1 MGHRA, CDR2 YSYEKL. CDR3 DNA sequence: TGCGCCAGCACCGCCCCGACTAGCGGGAGGCCAGATACGCAGTATTTT. It encodes CASTAPTSGRPDTQYF.

V gene TRBV7-9 combines with J gene TRBJ1-4; TRBD1 aligns across 7 bases. The V gene's germline CDR1 is SEHNR and CDR2 FQNEAQ (reference sequence). Unmatched junction bases numbered 5, after V lost 4 bases and J lost 3 bases. The CDR3 is 15 amino acids. CDR3 protein: CASSSRDSSNEKLFF. In nucleotides, the CDR3 is TGTGCCAGCAGCTCCCGGGACAGCTCTAATGAAAAACTGTTTTTT.

This rearrangement joins TRBV7-9 to TRBJ2-7; the match to TRBD2 covers 8 bases. V lost 5 bases to trimming and J lost 2 bases; unmatched junction nucleotides: 8. The germline V gene has CDR1 SEHNR and CDR2 FQNEAQ (reference sequence). The CDR3 has 15 amino acids. The CDR3 loop reads CASSPRGGLPYEQYF. The CDR3 bases are TGTGCCAGCAGCCCACGGGGGGGGCTCCCCTACGAGCAGTACTTC.

V usage is TRBV14 and J usage is TRBJ2-5, with 7 nucleotides matching TRBD2. CDR1 and CDR2 (germline): SGHDN, FVKESK. The V gene end was trimmed by 2 bases and the J gene end by 4 bases; junction bases not matched to a gene: 4. This CDR3 contains 14 residues. This CDR3 reads CASSQREAGETQYF. The CDR3 DNA is TGTGCCAGCAGCCAACGGGAGGCCGGAGAGACCCAGTACTTC.

A few counts support this clone. The V and J genes are TRBV10-3 and TRBJ2-7; tentatively, D is TRBD2 (6 bases). This CDR3 comprises 14 residues. Deletions cut 8 bases from V and 2 bases from J, with 16 bases between. The germline CDR1 and CDR2 sequences are ENHRY and SYGVKD. As DNA, the CDR3 is TGTGCCATCGGGGACTTCAACCTCCCCTACGAGCAGTACTTC. Translation gives CAIGDFNLPYEQYF.

This chain connects TRBV7-9 to TRBJ1-2, with D maybe TRBD1 (5 bases). There are 13 residues in the CDR3. Germline V CDR1 and CDR2: SEHNR, FQNEAQ (reference sequence). The germline V and J ends were trimmed by 8 bases and 0 bases, with 10 bases remaining between them. CDR3 sequence reads: CASSTVANYGYTF. CDR3 bases: TGTGCCAGCTCGACAGTAGCTAACTATGGCTACACCTTC.

The gene calls are TRBV7-3 and TRBJ2-2; no definite D call. V dropped 0 bases and J dropped 2 bases, with 10 bases sitting between them. The CDR3 loop spans 16 amino acids. CDR1 is SGHTA, CDR2 FQGTGA, per germline. The CDR3 protein is CASSLTETGNTGELFF. The CDR3 nucleotides are TGTGCCAGCAGCTTAACGGAGACGGGTAACACCGGGGAGCTGTTTTTT.

J is TRBJ2-1 and V is TRBV27; D gene uncertain. The CDR3 sequence is 11 residues long. Trimming took 10 bases from V and 4 from J, leaving 8 bases between them. Germline lookup yields CDR1 MNHEY and CDR2 SMNVEV (reference sequence). The CDR3 protein is CATTKYNEQFF. The DNA of the CDR3 is TGTGCCACCACTAAGTACAATGAGCAGTTCTTC.

A note on this clone: Other DNA sequences in the same sample also yield this CDR3. The chain recombines TRBV28 with TRBJ2-7, with D unresolved. The V and J ends lost 4 bases and 2 bases respectively, with 6 bases between them. The CDR3 length is 12 residues. CDR1 is MDHEN, CDR2 SYDVKM, per germline. The CDR3 loop reads CASSSRTYEQYF. Written as DNA, the CDR3 is TGTGCCAGCAGTTCCAGAACCTACGAGCAGTACTTC.

This sequence joins TRBV2 and TRBJ2-7; D not certain. With 6 bases removed from V and 0 bases from J, the gap between germline ends came to 12 bases. The CDR3 has 14 amino acids. Germline V CDR1 and CDR2: SNHLY, FYNNEI. The CDR3 DNA reads TGTGCCAGCAGCCAACAGCACGACTCCTACGAGCAGTACTTC. This sequence encodes CASSQQHDSYEQYF.

The gene calls are TRBV6-1 and TRBJ2-1, with D tentatively TRBD2 (5 bases). The CDR3 is 11 amino acids. Germline values: CDR1 MNHNS, CDR2 SASEGT. The V gene lost 8 bases and the J gene lost 9 bases, with 11 bases spanning the gap. The CDR3 region is CASLGEGEQFF. The CDR3 region has the DNA TGTGCCAGCTTGGGAGAGGGTGAGCAGTTCTTC.

CDR3 sequence: CASSQDPTENTEAFF. The DNA of the CDR3 is TGCGCCAGCAGCCAAGATCCCACTGAGAACACTGAAGCTTTCTTT. The chain carries TRBV4-1 and TRBJ1-1; no reliable D call. Trimming stripped 0 bases from V and 1 base from J, with 9 bases between. Looked up from germline, CDR1 is MGHRA and CDR2 is YSYEKL. The CDR3 consists of 15 residues.

The gene calls are TRBV28 and TRBJ1-3; no clear D gene. Deletions cut 5 bases from V and 0 bases from J, with 8 bases between. The CDR3 is 14 amino acids. Per germline, CDR1 MDHEN and CDR2 SYDVKM. CDR3 sequence (DNA): TGTGCCAGCAGTAAAGGTAGCTCTGGAAACACCATATATTTT. It is translated as CASSKGSSGNTIYF.

The V gene is TRBV7-9, the J gene TRBJ1-5; D call uncertain. CDR1 and CDR2 (germline): SEHNR, FQNEAQ (reference sequence). The CDR3 has 17 residues. Between the trimmed V and J ends, which lost 3 bases and 5 bases, there was a span of 20 bases. CDR3 sequence reads: CASSFSYGALEDQPQHF. In DNA, the CDR3 is TGTGCCAGCAGCTTTTCTTACGGTGCCTTAGAAGATCAGCCCCAGCATTTT.

Comment on this clone: Different DNA sequences within this sample yield the same CDR3. This chain connects TRBV5-1 to TRBJ2-7; no definite D call. Germline lookup yields CDR1 SGHRS and CDR2 YFSETQ. V dropped 0 bases and J dropped 1 base, with 8 bases sitting between them. CDR3 length: 14 residues. As DNA, the CDR3 is TGCGCCAGCAGCTTGGGCCTCGGATCCTACGAGCAGTACTTC. Translation gives CASSLGLGSYEQYF. Full variable domain (rest looked up from reference TRBV5-1 and TRBJ2-7): KAGVTQTPRYLIKTRGQQVTLSCSPISGHRSVSWYQQTPGQGLQFLFEYFSETQRNKGNFPGRFSGRQFSNSRSEMNVSTLELGDSALYLCASSLGLGSYEQYFGPGTRLTVT.

This sequence joins TRBV6-1 and TRBJ1-5; D gene unclear. V shed 3 bases and J shed 1 base, with 10 bases lying between them. The CDR3 runs 15 residues. Germline-derived CDR1 and CDR2 are MNHNS and SASEGT. CDR3 in DNA: TGTGCCAGCAGTGAGATTTCCAGAAGCAATCAGCCCCAGCATTTT. Translated, it gives CASSEISRSNQPQHF.

V gene TRBV20-1 combines with J gene TRBJ1-6; D not certain. The V end lost 5 bases, the J end lost 5 bases, and 4 bases lay between the germline ends. Germline values: CDR1 DFQATT, CDR2 SNEGSKA (reference sequence). This CDR3 contains 11 residues. DNA of the CDR3: TGCAGTGCTGAGGATAATTCACCCCTCCACTTT. The encoded protein is CSAEDNSPLHF.